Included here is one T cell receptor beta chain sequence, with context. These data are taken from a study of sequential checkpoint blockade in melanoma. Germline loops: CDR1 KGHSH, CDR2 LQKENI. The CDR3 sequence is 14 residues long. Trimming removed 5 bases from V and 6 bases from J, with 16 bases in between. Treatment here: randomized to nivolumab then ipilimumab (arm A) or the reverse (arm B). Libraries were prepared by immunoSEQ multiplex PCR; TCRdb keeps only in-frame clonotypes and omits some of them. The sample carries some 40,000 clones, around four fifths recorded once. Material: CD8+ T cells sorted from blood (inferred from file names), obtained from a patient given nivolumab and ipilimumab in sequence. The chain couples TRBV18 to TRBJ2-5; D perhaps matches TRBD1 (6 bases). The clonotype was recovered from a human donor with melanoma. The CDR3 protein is CASSSTPGDQTQYF. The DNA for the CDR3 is TGTGCCAGCTCATCCACCCCAGGGGATCAGACCCAGTACTTC.